This entry concerns a single T cell receptor beta chain. Its matching antigen is unknown. Germline assignment: CDR1 SNHLY and CDR2 FYNNEI. V lost 6 bases and J lost 5, with 20 bases in between. This CDR3 has 17 amino acids. Sequenced by immunoSEQ multiplex PCR; TCRdb stores in-frame clones only, minus some. Here the sample spans 95,000 to 110,000 clones, about 90% being singletons. This entry belongs to a study of graft-versus-host responses after intestinal transplantation. Study-level background: Transplants were multivisceral, liver-intestinal, or isolated intestinal. Study observations and caveats: Marrow from the recipient contained GvH clones, some of which had appeared first in ileum or blood. Peak GvH clone levels in circulation were associated with early post-transplant HvG declines.

The sequences come from unstimulated CD4+ T cells sorted from spleen or lymph node cells, collected before intestinal transplant. The chain recombines TRBV2 with TRBJ1-6; D is unclear. This sequence originates from a human donor who received an intestinal transplant. CDR3 region: CASRVGRSPFDNSPLHF. The CDR3 nucleotides are TGTGCCAGCAGGGTCGGGCGGTCACCTTTCGATAATTCACCCCTCCACTTT.